Below, 2 T cell receptor beta chains from the same sample are listed, as sequenced in a study of PD-L1 blockade in urothelial cancer. Indicated time point: peripheral blood 6 weeks after treatment start. The table came from immunoSEQ multiplex PCR; TCRdb's copy has only in-frame clones and leaves some out. The sample comprises roughly 120,000 clones, 85% to 90% of which are singletons, and under 2% rests with the top ten. The sample was PBMCs, taken around atezolizumab (anti-PD-L1) treatment. The origin of the receptors is a man aged 60 to 75 with urothelial cancer.

The V call is TRBV5-6, the J call TRBJ2-7; D remains unclear. V lost 0 bases and J 6 bases, leaving 13 bases between the germline ends. The CDR3 sequence is 14 residues long. CDR1 is SGHDT and CDR2 is YYEEEE in the germline V gene. The DNA of the CDR3 is TGTGCCAGCAGCTTGGGGCTAGTCTATAGCGAGCAGTACTTC. This translates into CASSLGLVYSEQYF.

The rearrangement links TRBV7-8 to TRBJ2-2, with a weak D call TRBD1 (6 bases). The CDR3 sequence is 13 residues long. Germline assignment: CDR1 SGHVS and CDR2 FQNEAQ. The V end was cut by 7 bases, the J end by 8 bases, with 14 bases between. CDR3 coding DNA: TGTGCCAGCACCCAGGGGATTCATGGGGAGCTGTTTTTT. This translates into CASTQGIHGELFF.